This entry lists 20 T cell receptor beta chains sequenced from one sample in a study of blood T cell repertoires in COVID-19. Sequencing used immunoSEQ multiplex PCR; TCRdb keeps in-frame clones, though not all of them. Here the sample spans around 300,000 clones, 75% to 90% being singletons. Material: PBMCs or T cells enriched from blood (not recorded which). Receptors originate from a woman between 18 and 29 years old who had recovered from COVID-19.

The chain links TRBV11-2 to TRBJ2-1, with 11 bases fitting TRBD2. This CDR3 is 16 amino acids long. Germline V gene lookup returns CDR1 SGHAT and CDR2 FQNNGV. After removal of 8 bases from V and 4 bases from J, the junction contained 10 bases not matched to a gene. The chain's CDR3 is CASCPQGTSGYNEQFF. The CDR3 DNA is TGTGCCAGCTGCCCTCAGGGGACTAGCGGTTACAATGAGCAGTTCTTC. The whole variable domain, remainder taken from reference TRBV11-2 and TRBJ2-1, is EAGVAQSPRYKIIEKRQSVAFWCNPISGHATLYWYQQILGQGPKLLIQFQNNGVVDDSQLPKDRFSAERLKGVDSTLKIQPAKLEDSAVYLCASCPQGTSGYNEQFFGPGTRLTVL.

V usage is TRBV9 and J usage is TRBJ1-3, with TRBD1 as a possible D gene (6 bases). Germline CDR1 SGDLS, CDR2 YYNGEE. This CDR3 is 15 amino acids long. V was shortened by 0 bases and J by 3 bases, with 10 bases between the two germline ends. The CDR3 nucleotides are TGTGCCAGCAGCGTAGGGGCAGGGGTTGGAAACACCATATATTTT. Amino acids: CASSVGAGVGNTIYF.

The chain is built from TRBV4-2 and TRBJ1-1, with D possibly being TRBD1 (5 bases). This CDR3 has 18 amino acids. Trimming pared 0 bases from V and 2 bases from J, leaving 19 bases between. In germline, CDR1 is LGHNA, CDR2 YNFKEQ. The CDR3 DNA is TGTGCCAGCAGCCAAGATTTGGGCCCAGGGTGGGGCAACACTGAAGCTTTCTTT. Its protein is CASSQDLGPGWGNTEAFF.

The chain carries TRBV5-3 and TRBJ1-2, with TRBD1 identical over 8 bases. TRBV5-3 is filed as an ORF, its function uncertain. This CDR3 is 17 amino acids long. With 2 bases clipped from V and 0 bases from J, the junction kept 9 bases outside the gene matches. CDR3 sequence: CARSFAYRGLANYGYTF. For the CDR3, the DNA is TGTGCCAGAAGCTTTGCGTACAGGGGGTTAGCTAACTATGGCTACACCTTC.

The V gene is TRBV4-2, the J gene TRBJ2-2; D remains unclear. CDR1 is LGHNA and CDR2 is YNFKEQ in the germline V gene. V gave up 4 bases and J gave up 6 bases, with 9 bases separating them. The CDR3 runs to 13 residues. DNA for the CDR3: TGTGCCAGCAGCCCACAAATTCCCGGGGAGCTGTTTTTT. Amino acids: CASSPQIPGELFF.

This chain connects TRBV24-1 to TRBJ1-1; TRBD1 might be the D (5 bases). The CDR3 has 15 amino acids. Germline V gene lookup returns CDR1 KGHDR and CDR2 SFDVKD. V lost 7 bases, J lost 1 base, and 15 bases lay in between. In nucleotides, the CDR3 is TGTGCCACCAGGACCTCCGACAGAACGAACACTGAAGCTTTCTTT. Amino acids: CATRTSDRTNTEAFF.

This rearrangement joins TRBV6-4 to TRBJ2-1; D is possibly TRBD1 (6 bases). The CDR3 length is 14 residues. Germline-derived CDR1 and CDR2 are MRHNA and SNTAGT. With 5 bases removed from V and 5 bases from J, the gap between germline ends came to 13 bases. The CDR3 DNA sequence: TGTGCCAGCAGTTCGGGACAACTAAACAATGAGCAGTTCTTC. It specifies CASSSGQLNNEQFF.

The V and J genes are TRBV4-1 and TRBJ1-1; unclear D gene. This CDR3 has 15 amino acids. The V gene's germline CDR1 is MGHRA and CDR2 YSYEKL. V lost 1 base and J lost 5, with 14 bases in between. In nucleotides, the CDR3 is TGCGCCAGCAGCCAAGGTTGGAACTACCCGACTGAAGCTTTCTTT. It specifies CASSQGWNYPTEAFF.

The chain has TRBV9 and TRBJ1-2, with TRBD1 as a possible D gene (5 bases). Trimming left V 4 bases short and J 3 bases short, with 28 bases between. From germline, CDR1 is SGDLS and CDR2 YYNGEE. This CDR3 spans 19 amino acids. Here the CDR3 reads CASSPRGGAALQAYYGYTF. CDR3 bases: TGTGCCAGCAGCCCCCGGGGAGGGGCAGCGCTACAGGCGTACTATGGCTACACCTTC.

The J gene is TRBJ1-1, the V gene TRBV10-2; D might be TRBD1 (5 bases). This CDR3 has 14 amino acids. Looked up from germline, CDR1 is WSHSY and CDR2 is SAAADI. Between the trimmed V and J ends, which lost 3 bases and 1 base, there was a span of 9 bases. CDR3 DNA sequence: TGCGCCAGCAGTGAAGGGGAGGGGAACACTGAAGCTTTCTTT. It is translated as CASSEGEGNTEAFF.

The CDR3 nucleotides read TGTGCCACCAGCCCTCGCTACAGGAACTCTGGGGCCAACGTCCTGACTTTC. Translation gives CATSPRYRNSGANVLTF. The rearrangement joins TRBV15 to TRBJ2-6, with D perhaps TRBD1 (5 bases). The CDR3 spans 17 residues. V lost 5 bases and J 0 bases, leaving 14 bases between the germline ends. Germline values: CDR1 LNHNV, CDR2 YYDKDF (reference sequence).

V and J are TRBV5-1 and TRBJ2-7, with TRBD2 as a possible D gene (6 bases). V dropped 7 bases and J dropped 5 bases, with 13 bases sitting between them. The CDR3 extends over 12 amino acids. Per the germline V gene, CDR1 is SGHRS and CDR2 is YFSETQ. CDR3 nucleotide sequence: TGCGCCAGCTCGTATACGGGGGACGAGCAGTACTTC. Amino acids: CASSYTGDEQYF. Supplemented by reference TRBV5-1 and TRBJ2-7, the full variable domain reads KAGVTQTPRYLIKTRGQQVTLSCSPISGHRSVSWYQQTPGQGLQFLFEYFSETQRNKGNFPGRFSGRQFSNSRSEMNVSTLELGDSALYLCASSYTGDEQYFGPGTRLTVT.

The chain couples TRBV25-1 to TRBJ1-1; D is ambiguous. The ends were cut back, 1 base at V and 4 bases at J, with 13 bases in the middle. Germline V lookup: CDR1 MGHDK, CDR2 SYGVNS. The CDR3 contains 15 residues. CDR3 in amino acids: CASSESSRFGTEAFF. CDR3 coding DNA: TGTGCCAGCAGTGAATCGAGCAGGTTCGGCACTGAAGCTTTCTTT.

The V and J genes are TRBV7-9 and TRBJ1-2; 9 bases line up with TRBD1. V dropped 5 bases and J dropped 6; count of bases not matched to a gene: 16. The CDR3 consists of 17 residues. Germline CDR1 and CDR2: SEHNR and FQNEAQ (reference sequence). The CDR3 loop is CASSPYPTGGGSDGYTF. In nucleotides, the CDR3 is TGTGCCAGCAGCCCATACCCCACAGGGGGCGGGTCGGATGGCTACACCTTC. Supplemented by reference TRBV7-9 and TRBJ1-2, the full variable domain reads DTGVSQNPRHKITKRGQNVTFRCDPISEHNRLYWYRQTLGQGPEFLTYFQNEAQLEKSRLLSDRFSAERPKGSFSTLEIQRTEQGDSAMYLCASSPYPTGGGSDGYTFGSGTRLTVV.

The V and J genes are TRBV20-1 and TRBJ2-1, with 11 positions matching TRBD2. The length of the CDR3 is 17 residues. Germline CDR1 reads DFQATT; CDR2 reads SNEGSKA (reference sequence). J was trimmed by 1 base and V by 5 bases; bases with no gene match: 10. This CDR3 reads CSARAISGGASYNEQFF. CDR3 DNA: TGCAGTGCTCGTGCTATTAGCGGGGGGGCGTCCTACAATGAGCAGTTCTTC.

The table lists this clone with a count of one. J is TRBJ1-1 and V is TRBV5-3, with TRBD1 as a possible D gene (6 bases). TRBV5-3 is an open reading frame, and its role is uncertain. The CDR3 has 16 amino acids. Trimming left V 5 bases short and J 2 bases short, with 19 bases between. CDR3 nucleotides: TGTGCCAGAAGGGCGACCGACGGGACACACAACACTGAAGCTTTCTTT. Translating it yields CARRATDGTHNTEAFF.

This chain links TRBV5-5 with TRBJ1-2; no clear D gene. Germline CDR1 reads SGHKS; CDR2 reads YYEKEE (reference sequence). Trimming took 6 bases from V and 4 from J, leaving 22 bases between them. The CDR3 contains 16 residues. In DNA, the CDR3 is TGTGCCAGCAACTACGCTTCGACTGTGAACTTCTATGGCTACACCTTC. Its protein product is CASNYASTVNFYGYTF.

The genes are TRBV10-3 and TRBJ1-2; tentative D call: TRBD1 (5 bases). The CDR3 loop spans 16 amino acids. Trimming took 6 bases from V and 3 from J, leaving 20 bases between them. CDR1 ENHRY and CDR2 SYGVKD come from the germline V gene. CDR3 in DNA: TGTGCCATCAGAGCCTCAGGTGGAGGGGAAGACTATGGCTACACCTTC. Amino acid sequence: CAIRASGGGEDYGYTF.

This clone was detected once. The J gene is TRBJ2-5, the V gene TRBV11-2; D perhaps matches TRBD1 (5 bases). The ends were cut back, 5 bases at V and 4 bases at J, with 17 bases in the middle. Germline V gene data show CDR1 as SGHAT and CDR2 as FQNNGV. The CDR3 runs to 15 residues. In nucleotides, the CDR3 is TGTGCCAGCAGCCTATCGCAGGGTGTCATAGAGACCCAGTACTTC. Translated: CASSLSQGVIETQYF.

The CDR3 is CASSVQGASNEKLFF. The CDR3, as DNA: TGTGCCAGCAGCGTACAGGGGGCCTCTAATGAAAAACTGTTTTTT. The chain employs TRBV9 and TRBJ1-4, with 8 positions matching TRBD1. This CDR3 is built from 15 residues. Germline V gene sequence: CDR1 SGDLS, CDR2 YYNGEE. J gave up 3 bases and V 1 base, and 2 bases lay outside the gene matches.